The clone carrying this T cell receptor beta chain was recorded many times. This sample is part of a study of regulatory T cells in long-lasting Graves disease. To make TCR beta libraries, researchers used iRepertoire HTBI primers and Arm-PCR of CDR3 regions. Via MiXCR, TCRdb re-called the multiplex PCR reads, giving one row per CDR3 protein. Altogether 400,000 to 500,000 distinct CDR3 sequences are present, over 15% being singletons, with the ten largest covering roughly 10%. Noted time point: newly diagnosed GD, antithyroid drugs for less than 3 months. PBMC RNA was the source of the TCR library. The CDR3 is made up of 17 amino acids. The germline V gene encodes CDR1 MDHEN and CDR2 SYDVKM. Trimming removed 3 bases from V and 5 bases from J; junction bases left unmatched: 8. These data were likewise used in another study, on T cells in Graves' hyperthyroidism and ophthalmopathy.

This chain joins TRBV28 and TRBJ2-5; TRBD2 matches at 14 bases. The specimen was peripheral blood mononuclear cells (PBMCs), collected at new diagnosis, from a patient treated with antithyroid drugs. The clonotype comes from a woman in her 30s with Graves disease. The CDR3 DNA is TGTGCCAGCAGTTTGGGGACTAGCGGGAGTGATATGGAGACCCAGTACTTC. Amino acids: CASSLGTSGSDMETQYF.